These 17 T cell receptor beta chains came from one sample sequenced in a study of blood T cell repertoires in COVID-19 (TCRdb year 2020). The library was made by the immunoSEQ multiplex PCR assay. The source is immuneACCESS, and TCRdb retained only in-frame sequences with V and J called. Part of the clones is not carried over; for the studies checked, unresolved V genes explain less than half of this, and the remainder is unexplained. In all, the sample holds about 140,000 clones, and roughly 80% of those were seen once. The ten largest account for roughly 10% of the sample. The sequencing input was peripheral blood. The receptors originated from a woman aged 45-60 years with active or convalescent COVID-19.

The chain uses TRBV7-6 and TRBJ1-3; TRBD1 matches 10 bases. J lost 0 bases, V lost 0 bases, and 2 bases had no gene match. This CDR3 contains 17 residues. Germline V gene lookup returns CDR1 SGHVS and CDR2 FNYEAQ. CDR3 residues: CASSLAGQGSSGNTIYF. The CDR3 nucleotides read TGTGCCAGCAGCTTAGCGGGACAGGGGAGCTCTGGAAACACCATATATTTT.

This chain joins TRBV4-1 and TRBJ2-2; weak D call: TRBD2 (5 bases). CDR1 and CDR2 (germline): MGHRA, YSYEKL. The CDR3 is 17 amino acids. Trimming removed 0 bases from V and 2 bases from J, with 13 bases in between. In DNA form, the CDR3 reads TGCGCCAGCAGCCAAGATGGGAGACCCAGCAACACCGGGGAGCTGTTTTTT. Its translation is CASSQDGRPSNTGELFF.

The CDR3 nucleotides read TGTGCCAGCAGCTTAGTAAGTGGGGGCGCCTATGGCTACACCTTC. The encoded protein is CASSLVSGGAYGYTF. This rearrangement joins TRBV7-2 to TRBJ1-2, with D possibly TRBD1 on 6 matching bases. The CDR3 covers 15 residues. V was shortened by 1 base and J by 4 bases, with 13 bases between the two germline ends. Germline V CDR1 and CDR2: SGHTA, FQGNSA.

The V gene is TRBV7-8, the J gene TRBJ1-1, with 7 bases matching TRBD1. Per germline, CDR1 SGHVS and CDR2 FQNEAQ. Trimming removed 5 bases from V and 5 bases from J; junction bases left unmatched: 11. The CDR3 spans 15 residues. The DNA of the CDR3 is TGTGCCAGCAGCGACTATAACAGGGGTAGGACTGAAGCTTTCTTT. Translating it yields CASSDYNRGRTEAFF.

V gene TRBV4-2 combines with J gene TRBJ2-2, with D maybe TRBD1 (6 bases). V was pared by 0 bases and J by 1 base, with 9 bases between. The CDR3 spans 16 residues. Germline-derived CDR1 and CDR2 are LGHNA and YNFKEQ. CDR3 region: CASSQEGTLNTGELFF. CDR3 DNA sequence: TGTGCCAGCAGCCAAGAGGGGACACTGAACACCGGGGAGCTGTTTTTT.

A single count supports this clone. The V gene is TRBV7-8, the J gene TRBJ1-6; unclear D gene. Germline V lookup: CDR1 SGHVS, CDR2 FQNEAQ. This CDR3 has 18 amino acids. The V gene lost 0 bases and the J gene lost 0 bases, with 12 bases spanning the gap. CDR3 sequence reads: CASSLASPRSSYNSPLHF. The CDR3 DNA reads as TGTGCCAGCAGCTTAGCGTCTCCCCGGAGCTCCTATAATTCACCCCTCCACTTT. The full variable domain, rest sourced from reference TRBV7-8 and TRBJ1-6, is GAGVSQSPRYKVAKRGQDVALRCDPISGHVSLFWYQQALGQGPEFLTYFQNEAQLDKSGLPSDRFFAERPEGSVSTLKIQRTQQEDSAVYLCASSLASPRSSYNSPLHFGNGTRLTVT.

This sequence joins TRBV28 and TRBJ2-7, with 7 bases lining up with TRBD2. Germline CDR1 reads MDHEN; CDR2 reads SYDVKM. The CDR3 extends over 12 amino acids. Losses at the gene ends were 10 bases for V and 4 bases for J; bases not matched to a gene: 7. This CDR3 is CATLTSWYEQYF. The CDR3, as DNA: TGTGCCACCCTGACTAGCTGGTACGAGCAGTACTTC.

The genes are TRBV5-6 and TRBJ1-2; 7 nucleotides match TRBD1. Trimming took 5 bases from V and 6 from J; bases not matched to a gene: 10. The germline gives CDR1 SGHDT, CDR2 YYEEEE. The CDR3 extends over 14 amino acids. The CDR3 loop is CASSLTGRRDGYTF. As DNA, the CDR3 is TGTGCCAGCAGTCTGACAGGGCGTCGGGATGGCTACACCTTC.

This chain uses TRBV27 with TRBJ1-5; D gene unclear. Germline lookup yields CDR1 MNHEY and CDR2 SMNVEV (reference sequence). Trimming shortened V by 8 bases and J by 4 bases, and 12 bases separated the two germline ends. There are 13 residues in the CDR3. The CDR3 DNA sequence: TGTGCCAGCTCCAAATACGGGAATCAGCCCCAGCATTTT. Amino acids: CASSKYGNQPQHF.

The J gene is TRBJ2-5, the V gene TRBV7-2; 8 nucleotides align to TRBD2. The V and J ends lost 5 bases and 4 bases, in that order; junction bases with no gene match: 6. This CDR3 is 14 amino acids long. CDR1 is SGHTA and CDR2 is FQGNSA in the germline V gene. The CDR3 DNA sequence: TGTGCCAGCAGCGTTTCTGGACTAGCAGAGACCCAGTACTTC. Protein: CASSVSGLAETQYF.

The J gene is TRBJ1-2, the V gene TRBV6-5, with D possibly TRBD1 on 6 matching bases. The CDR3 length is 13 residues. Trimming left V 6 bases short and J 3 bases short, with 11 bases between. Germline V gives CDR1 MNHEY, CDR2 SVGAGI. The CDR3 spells CASRVHRDYGYTF. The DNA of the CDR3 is TGTGCCAGCAGAGTCCACAGGGACTATGGCTACACCTTC.

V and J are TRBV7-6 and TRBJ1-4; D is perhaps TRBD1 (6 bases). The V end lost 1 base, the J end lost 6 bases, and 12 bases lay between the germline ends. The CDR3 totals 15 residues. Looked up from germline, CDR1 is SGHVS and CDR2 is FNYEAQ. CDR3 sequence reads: CASSLGGGWDEKLFF. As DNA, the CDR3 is TGTGCCAGCAGCTTAGGGGGGGGCTGGGATGAAAAACTGTTTTTT.

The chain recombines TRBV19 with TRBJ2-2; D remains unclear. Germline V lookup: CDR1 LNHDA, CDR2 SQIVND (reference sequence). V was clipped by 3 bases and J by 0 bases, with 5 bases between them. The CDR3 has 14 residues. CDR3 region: CASSISANTGELFF. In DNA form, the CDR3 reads TGTGCCAGTAGTATCTCGGCGAACACCGGGGAGCTGTTTTTT.

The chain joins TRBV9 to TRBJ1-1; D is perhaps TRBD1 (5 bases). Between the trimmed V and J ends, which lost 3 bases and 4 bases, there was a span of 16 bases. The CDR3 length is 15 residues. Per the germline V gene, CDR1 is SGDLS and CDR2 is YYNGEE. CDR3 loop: CASSAKELQGTEAFF. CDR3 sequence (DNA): TGTGCCAGCAGCGCCAAGGAACTTCAGGGCACTGAAGCTTTCTTT.

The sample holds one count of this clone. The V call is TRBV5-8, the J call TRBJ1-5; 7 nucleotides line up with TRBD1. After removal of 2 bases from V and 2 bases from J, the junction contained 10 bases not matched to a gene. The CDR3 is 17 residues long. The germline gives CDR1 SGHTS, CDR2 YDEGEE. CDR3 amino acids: CASSFPTGAEGNQPQHF. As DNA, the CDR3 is TGTGCCAGCAGCTTCCCTACAGGGGCTGAGGGCAATCAGCCCCAGCATTTT.

CDR3 sequence (DNA): TGTGCCAGCAGCTTAGATGGGGCGGGACCTTCCTACGAGCAGTACTTC. The encoded protein is CASSLDGAGPSYEQYF. The chain joins TRBV11-2 to TRBJ2-7; possibly TRBD2 for D (6 bases). The V gene's germline CDR1 is SGHAT and CDR2 FQNNGV. V lost 0 bases and J lost 1, with 13 bases in between. The CDR3 runs 16 residues.

CDR3 in amino acids: CASKRQGSGDTEAFF. Here the CDR3 DNA reads TGTGCCAGCAAGCGACAGGGGTCAGGGGACACTGAAGCTTTCTTT. This chain uses TRBV27 with TRBJ1-1; 8 bases line up with TRBD1. J lost 3 bases, V lost 7 bases, and 10 bases had no gene match. CDR1 and CDR2 (germline): MNHEY, SMNVEV (reference sequence). The CDR3 length is 15 residues.